This record concerns one T cell receptor beta chain sequence. Its antigen is unknown. The V gene lost 0 bases and the J gene lost 9 bases, with 14 bases spanning the gap. The length of the CDR3 is 14 residues. The V gene's germline CDR1 is MGHRA and CDR2 YSYEKL. PCR used 60 Vbeta primers and 13 Jbeta primers. Clones were sequenced by immunoSEQ multiplex PCR, and TCRdb holds only the in-frame ones, with some missing. This sample carries about 110,000 clones, roughly 68% of them seen once, and the ten largest clones take more than 0.7%. This entry belongs to a study of cytomegalovirus exposure and HLA in healthy donors. Findings of the study overall: It was shown in a later analysis that HLA-associated TCR beta chains were more clonally expanded than other, equally common chains. The Asian-associated ancestry cluster reportedly had fewer N-insertions than the approximately 670-donor mean in a later analysis.

The sequence came from a young woman in good health and CMV-seronegative. Material: PBMCs. The genes are TRBV4-1 and TRBJ1-1; TRBD1 is a possible D gene (5 bases). CDR3: CASSQDTRAWQAFF. The DNA for the CDR3 is TGCGCCAGCAGCCAAGATACCAGGGCCTGGCAAGCTTTCTTT.